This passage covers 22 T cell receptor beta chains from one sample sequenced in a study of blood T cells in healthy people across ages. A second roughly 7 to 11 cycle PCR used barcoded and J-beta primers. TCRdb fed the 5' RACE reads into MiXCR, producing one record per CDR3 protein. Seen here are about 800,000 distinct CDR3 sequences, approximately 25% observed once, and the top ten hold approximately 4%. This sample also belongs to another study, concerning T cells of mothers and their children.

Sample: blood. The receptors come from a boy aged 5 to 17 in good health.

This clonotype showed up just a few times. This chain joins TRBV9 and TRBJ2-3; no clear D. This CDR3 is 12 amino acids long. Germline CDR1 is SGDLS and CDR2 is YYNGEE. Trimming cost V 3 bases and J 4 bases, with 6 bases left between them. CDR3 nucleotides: TGTGCCAGCAGCGGCTCAGCAGATACGCAGTATTTT. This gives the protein CASSGSADTQYF.

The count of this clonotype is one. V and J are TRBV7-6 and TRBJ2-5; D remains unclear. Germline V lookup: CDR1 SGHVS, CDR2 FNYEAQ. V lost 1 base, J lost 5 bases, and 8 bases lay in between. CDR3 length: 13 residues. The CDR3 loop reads CASSLDVAETQYF. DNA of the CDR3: TGTGCCAGCAGCTTAGATGTGGCTGAGACCCAGTACTTC.

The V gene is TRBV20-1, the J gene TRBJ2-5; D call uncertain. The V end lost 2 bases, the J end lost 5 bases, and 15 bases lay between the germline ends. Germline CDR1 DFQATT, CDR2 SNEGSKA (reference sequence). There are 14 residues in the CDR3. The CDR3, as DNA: TGCAGTGCTAGACGTACGGGTGTTTTGGAGACCCAGTACTTC. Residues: CSARRTGVLETQYF.

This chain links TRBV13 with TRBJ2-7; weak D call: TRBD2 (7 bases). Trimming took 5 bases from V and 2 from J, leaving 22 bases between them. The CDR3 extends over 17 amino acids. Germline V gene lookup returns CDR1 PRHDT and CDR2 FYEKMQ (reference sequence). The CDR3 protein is CASSDGGIAGLTYEQYF. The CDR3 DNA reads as TGTGCCAGCAGCGATGGGGGCATAGCGGGCCTAACCTACGAGCAGTACTTC.

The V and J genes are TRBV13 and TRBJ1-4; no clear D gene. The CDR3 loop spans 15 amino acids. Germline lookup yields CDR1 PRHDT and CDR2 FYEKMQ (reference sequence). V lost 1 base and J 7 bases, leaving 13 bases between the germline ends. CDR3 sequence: CASSLAAHRGEKLFF. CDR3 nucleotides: TGTGCCAGCAGCTTAGCGGCTCATCGGGGTGAAAAACTGTTTTTT. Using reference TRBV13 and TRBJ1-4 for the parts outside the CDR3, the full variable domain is AAGVIQSPRHLIKEKRETATLKCYPIPRHDTVYWYQQGPGQDPQFLISFYEKMQSDKGSIPDRFSAQQFSDYHSELNMSSLELGDSALYFCASSLAAHRGEKLFFGSGTQLSVL.

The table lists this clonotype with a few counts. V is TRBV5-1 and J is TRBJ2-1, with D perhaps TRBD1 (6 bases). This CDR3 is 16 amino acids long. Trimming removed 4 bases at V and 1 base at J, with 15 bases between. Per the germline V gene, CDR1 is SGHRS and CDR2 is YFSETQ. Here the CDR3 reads CASSRTDFPSYNEQFF. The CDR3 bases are TGCGCCAGCAGCCGGACAGACTTTCCTTCCTACAATGAGCAGTTCTTC.

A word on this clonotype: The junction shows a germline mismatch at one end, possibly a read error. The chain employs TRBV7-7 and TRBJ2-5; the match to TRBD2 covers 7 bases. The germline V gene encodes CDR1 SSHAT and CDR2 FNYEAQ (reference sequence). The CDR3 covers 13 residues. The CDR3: CASSFGGYETQYF. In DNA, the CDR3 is TGTGCTAGCAGCTTCGGGGGGTACGAGACCCAGTACTTC.

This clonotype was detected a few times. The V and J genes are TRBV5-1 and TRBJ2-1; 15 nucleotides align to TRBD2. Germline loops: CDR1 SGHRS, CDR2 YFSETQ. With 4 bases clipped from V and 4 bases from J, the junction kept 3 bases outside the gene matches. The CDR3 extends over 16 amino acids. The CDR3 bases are TGCGCCAGCAGCAAAGGACTAGCGGGGGGGTACAATGAGCAGTTCTTC. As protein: CASSKGLAGGYNEQFF.

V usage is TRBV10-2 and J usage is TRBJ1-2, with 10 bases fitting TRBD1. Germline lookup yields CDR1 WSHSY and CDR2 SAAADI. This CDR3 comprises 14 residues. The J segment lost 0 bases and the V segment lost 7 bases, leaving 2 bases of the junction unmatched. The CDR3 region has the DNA TGCGCCAGCATGGGGACAGGGGCTAACTATGGCTACACCTTC. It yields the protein CASMGTGANYGYTF.

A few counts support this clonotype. The CDR3 nucleotides read TGTGCCAGCAGTTACGCGACAGGGGGCCCCACTAATGAAAAACTGTTTTTT. Protein sequence: CASSYATGGPTNEKLFF. V gene TRBV6-5 combines with J gene TRBJ1-4, with TRBD1 matching 10 bases. The CDR3 has 17 amino acids. Germline V lookup: CDR1 MNHEY, CDR2 SVGAGI. The ends lost 2 bases at V and 2 bases at J; junction bases unmatched: 5.

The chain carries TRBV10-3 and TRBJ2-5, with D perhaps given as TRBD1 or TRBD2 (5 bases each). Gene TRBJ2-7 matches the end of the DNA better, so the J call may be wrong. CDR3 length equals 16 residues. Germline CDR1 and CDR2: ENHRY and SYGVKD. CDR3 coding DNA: TGTGCCATCAGTGAGCCCCGGGACCGGAGCTCCTACGAGCAGTACTTC. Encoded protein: CAISEPRDRSSYEQYF.

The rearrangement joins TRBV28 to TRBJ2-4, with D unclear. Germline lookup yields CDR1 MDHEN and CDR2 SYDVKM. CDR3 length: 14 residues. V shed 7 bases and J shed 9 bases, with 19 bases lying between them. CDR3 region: CASTEDRGVGIQYF. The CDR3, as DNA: TGTGCCAGCACCGAGGACCGTGGGGTGGGCATTCAGTACTTC.

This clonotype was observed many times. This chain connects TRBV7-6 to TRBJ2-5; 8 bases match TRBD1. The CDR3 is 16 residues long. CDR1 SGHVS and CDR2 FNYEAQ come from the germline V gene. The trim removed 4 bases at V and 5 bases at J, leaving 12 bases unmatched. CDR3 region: CASSSKKQGAWETQYF. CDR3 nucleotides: TGTGCCAGCAGCTCCAAAAAGCAGGGGGCGTGGGAGACCCAGTACTTC. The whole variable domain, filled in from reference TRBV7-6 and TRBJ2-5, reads GAGVSQSPRYKVTKRGQDVALRCDPISGHVSLYWYRQALGQGPEFLTYFNYEAQQDKSGLPNDRFSAERPEGSISTLTIQRTEQRDSAMYRCASSSKKQGAWETQYFGPGTRLLVL.

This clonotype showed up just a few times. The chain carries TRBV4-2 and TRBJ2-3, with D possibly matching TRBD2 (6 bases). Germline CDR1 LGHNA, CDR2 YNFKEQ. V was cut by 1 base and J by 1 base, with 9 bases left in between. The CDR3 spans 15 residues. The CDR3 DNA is TGTGCCAGCAGCCAAGGGCGGGACGGCACAGATACGCAGTATTTT. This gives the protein CASSQGRDGTDTQYF.

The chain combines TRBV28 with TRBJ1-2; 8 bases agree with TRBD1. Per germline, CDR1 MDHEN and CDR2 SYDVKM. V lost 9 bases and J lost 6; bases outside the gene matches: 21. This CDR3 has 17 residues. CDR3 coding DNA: TGTGCCAGTTTCGTAGCCGGGGAGGGACAGGAGCTAAATGGCTACACCTTC. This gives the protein CASFVAGEGQELNGYTF.

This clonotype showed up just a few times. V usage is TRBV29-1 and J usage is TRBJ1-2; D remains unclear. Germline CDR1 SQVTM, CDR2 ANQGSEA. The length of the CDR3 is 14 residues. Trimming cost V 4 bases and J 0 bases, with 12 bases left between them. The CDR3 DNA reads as TGCAGCGTTGTGGGGTCAGACACTAACTATGGCTACACCTTC. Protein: CSVVGSDTNYGYTF.

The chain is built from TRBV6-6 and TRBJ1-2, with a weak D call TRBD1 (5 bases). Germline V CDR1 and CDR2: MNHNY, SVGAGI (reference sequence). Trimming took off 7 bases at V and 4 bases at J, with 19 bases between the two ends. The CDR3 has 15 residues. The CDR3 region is CASNQDLQRGYGYTF. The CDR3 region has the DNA TGTGCCAGCAACCAAGACCTTCAGAGGGGCTATGGCTACACCTTC.

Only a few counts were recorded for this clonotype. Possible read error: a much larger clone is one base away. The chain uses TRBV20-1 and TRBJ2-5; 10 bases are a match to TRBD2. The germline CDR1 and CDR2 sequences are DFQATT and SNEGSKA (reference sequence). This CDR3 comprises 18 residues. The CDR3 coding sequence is TGCAGTGCTCGGCCCGCAGGGCTAGCGGGAGTGCGCCAAGAGACCCGGTACTTC. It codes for CSARPAGLAGVRQETRYF.

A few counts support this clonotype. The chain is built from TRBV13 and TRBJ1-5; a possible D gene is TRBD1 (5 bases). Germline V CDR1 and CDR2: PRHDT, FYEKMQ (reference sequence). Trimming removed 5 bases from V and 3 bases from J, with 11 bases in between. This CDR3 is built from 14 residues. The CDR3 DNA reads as TGTGCCAGCAGCGTCGGGACCAACAATCAGCCCCAGCATTTT. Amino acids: CASSVGTNNQPQHF. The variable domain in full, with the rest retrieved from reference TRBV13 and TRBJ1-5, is AAGVIQSPRHLIKEKRETATLKCYPIPRHDTVYWYQQGPGQDPQFLISFYEKMQSDKGSIPDRFSAQQFSDYHSELNMSSLELGDSALYFCASSVGTNNQPQHFGDGTRLSIL.

The CDR3 is CASSPGTVSGANVLTF. The CDR3 coding sequence is TGTGCCAGTAGTCCCGGGACGGTCTCTGGGGCCAACGTCCTGACTTTC. The V gene is TRBV19, the J gene TRBJ2-6; D could derive from TRBD1 or TRBD2 (5 bases each). Per germline, CDR1 LNHDA and CDR2 SQIVND (reference sequence). V shed 5 bases and J shed 0 bases, with 11 bases lying between them. The CDR3 covers 16 residues.

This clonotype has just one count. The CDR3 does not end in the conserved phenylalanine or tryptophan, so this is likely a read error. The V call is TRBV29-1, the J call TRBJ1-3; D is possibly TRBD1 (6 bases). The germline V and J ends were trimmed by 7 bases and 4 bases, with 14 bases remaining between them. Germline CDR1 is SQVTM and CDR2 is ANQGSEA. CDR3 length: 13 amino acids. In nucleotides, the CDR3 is TGCAGCGCGGACACAGGGATAGGAAACACCATATATCTT. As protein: CSADTGIGNTIYL.

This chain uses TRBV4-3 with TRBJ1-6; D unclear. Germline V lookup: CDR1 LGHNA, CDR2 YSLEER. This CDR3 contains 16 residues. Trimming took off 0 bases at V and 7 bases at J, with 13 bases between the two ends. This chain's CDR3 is CASSQDKGIGNSPLHF. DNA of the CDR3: TGCGCCAGCAGCCAAGATAAAGGGATCGGAAATTCACCCCTCCACTTT.